This entry lists 13 T cell receptor beta chains sequenced from one sample in a study of T cells in Graves' hyperthyroidism and ophthalmopathy. What was amplified from RNA transcripts were TCR beta CDR3 regions. Carried out on the TCR CDR3, a first-round RT-PCR used the HTBI primer set. MiXCR, applied by TCRdb to the multiplex PCR reads, yields one record per CDR3 protein. The top ten clones hold 6.5% to 9% of a sample with approximately 700,000 distinct CDR3 sequences, just under 45% of them seen once. Input material: peripheral blood or thyroid tissue (not recorded which). The source of these receptors is an adult man with Graves' disease, either hyperthyroidism or ophthalmopathy (not recorded which).

This chain joins TRBV2 and TRBJ2-7; the match to TRBD2 covers 7 bases. The CDR3 is 13 residues long. Germline trimming cut 6 bases from V and 5 bases from J; bases unmatched to any gene: 7. Germline V lookup: CDR1 SNHLY, CDR2 FYNNEI. In nucleotides, the CDR3 is TGTGCCAGCAGCCACTCTAGCGGCCACGAGCAGTACTTC. It yields the protein CASSHSSGHEQYF.

This clonotype was seen a few times. The genes are TRBV20-1 and TRBJ1-2; 10 nucleotides agree with TRBD1. J gave up 4 bases and V 4 bases, and 9 bases lay outside the gene matches. The CDR3 has 15 residues. CDR1 is DFQATT and CDR2 is SNEGSKA in the germline V gene (reference sequence). The CDR3 region is CSAIHGDRGVYGYTF. CDR3 sequence (DNA): TGCAGTGCTATCCACGGGGACAGGGGCGTCTATGGCTACACCTTC.

V gene TRBV29-1 combines with J gene TRBJ1-1, with 8 nucleotides matching TRBD1. There are 17 residues in the CDR3. Germline V CDR1 and CDR2: SQVTM, ANQGSEA. The V gene end was trimmed by 3 bases and the J gene end by 3 bases; junction bases not matched to a gene: 15. The CDR3 bases are TGCAGCGTTGAGACCTACCGACAGGGGATTGGGGACACTGAAGCTTTCTTT. It specifies CSVETYRQGIGDTEAFF.

With regard to this clonotype: Because it lacks the conserved phenylalanine or tryptophan at the end, this CDR3 is likely a read error. V gene TRBV20-1 combines with J gene TRBJ1-4; 8 bases map to TRBD1. Trimming removed 6 bases from V and 3 bases from J; junction bases left unmatched: 6. The CDR3 runs 14 residues. Germline V CDR1 and CDR2: DFQATT, SNEGSKA (reference sequence). CDR3 residues: CSAPPGGSNEKLFL. The CDR3 region has the DNA TGCAGTGCGCCGCCAGGGGGCTCTAATGAAAAACTGTTTTTG.

Only a few counts were recorded for this clonotype. The J gene is TRBJ1-4, the V gene TRBV10-3, with TRBD1 matching over 9 bases. CDR1 and CDR2 (germline): ENHRY, SYGVKD. This CDR3 has 15 residues. J gave up 6 bases and V 5 bases, and 7 bases lay outside the gene matches. CDR3 sequence: CAISSEQGAYEKLFF. CDR3 bases: TGTGCCATCAGTTCCGAACAGGGGGCGTATGAAAAACTGTTTTTT.

Only a few counts were recorded for this clonotype. The chain is built from TRBV19 and TRBJ1-6, with unresolved D. V lost 6 bases to trimming and J lost 0 bases, with 15 bases between them. CDR1 and CDR2 (germline): LNHDA, SQIVND (reference sequence). This CDR3 has 17 residues. CDR3 sequence: CASSQRHGSSYNSPLHF. The CDR3 DNA follows: TGTGCCAGTAGCCAAAGACACGGAAGCTCCTATAATTCACCCCTCCACTTT.

This chain joins TRBV6-6 and TRBJ2-7, with D unresolved. This CDR3 has 13 residues. Germline-derived CDR1 and CDR2 are MNHNY and SVGAGI (reference sequence). V was pared by 5 bases and J by 6 bases, with 14 bases between. This CDR3 reads CASSLQRPGEQYF. DNA of the CDR3: TGTGCCAGCAGTCTCCAGAGGCCGGGCGAGCAGTACTTC.

This clonotype was counted many times. The V call is TRBV2, the J call TRBJ1-6; D remains unclear. The germline V and J ends were trimmed by 0 bases and 10 bases, with 10 bases remaining between them. The CDR3 contains 14 residues. The germline CDR1 and CDR2 sequences are SNHLY and FYNNEI. CDR3 bases: TGTGCCAGCAGTGAAGCGCTTCTCGGGTCACCCCTCCACTTT. Translation gives CASSEALLGSPLHF.

This clonotype was observed once. A read error is possible here, since a much larger clone lies one base away. This sequence joins TRBV11-1 and TRBJ2-6, with D hard to call. Germline CDR1 SGHAT, CDR2 FQDESV (reference sequence). This CDR3 has 16 amino acids. For the CDR3, the DNA is TGTGCCAGCAGCTCACAAGGGCGCTCTGAGGCCAACGTCCTGACTTTC. It encodes CASSSQGRSEANVLTF.

This clonotype was found a few times. The rearrangement uses TRBV2 and TRBJ1-3, with 8 bases aligning to TRBD1. V lost 5 bases and J lost 7; bases outside the gene matches: 4. Germline V gene sequence: CDR1 SNHLY, CDR2 FYNNEI. The CDR3 covers 13 residues. DNA for the CDR3: TGTGCCAGCAGTCAGAGACAGGGGAACACCATATATTTT. As protein: CASSQRQGNTIYF.

The V and J genes are TRBV11-2 and TRBJ2-7, with D perhaps TRBD1 (5 bases). V lost 5 bases to trimming and J lost 2 bases, with 16 bases between them. CDR1 and CDR2 (germline): SGHAT, FQNNGV. This CDR3 is 15 amino acids long. CDR3 sequence: CASSPSTARTYEQYF. CDR3 nucleotides: TGTGCCAGCAGCCCCTCGACAGCGAGGACCTACGAGCAGTACTTC.

CDR3 protein: CASSYDGAGGIIGEKLFF. The CDR3 DNA reads TGTGCCAGCAGTTACGATGGGGCAGGGGGGATCATAGGAGAAAAACTGTTTTTT. This chain links TRBV6-5 with TRBJ2-2; 7 nucleotides agree with TRBD1. Matching the DNA end better, TRBJ1-4 makes the J call doubtful. Per germline, CDR1 MNHEY and CDR2 SVGAGI. The CDR3 spans 18 residues.

V usage is TRBV7-3 and J usage is TRBJ2-7, with TRBD1 as a possible D gene (6 bases). CDR3 size: 15 residues. V shed 3 bases and J shed 2 bases, with 14 bases lying between them. Germline values: CDR1 SGHTA, CDR2 FQGTGA. CDR3 coding DNA: TGTGCCAGCAGCTTTACAGGGTATCACCCCTACGAGCAGTACTTC. It specifies CASSFTGYHPYEQYF.